This T cell receptor beta chain is drawn from a study of blood T cell repertoires in COVID-19. Looked up from germline, CDR1 is MDHEN and CDR2 is SYDVKM. The CDR3 is made up of 14 amino acids. After removal of 6 bases from V and 5 bases from J, the junction contained 6 bases not matched to a gene. Using immunoSEQ multiplex PCR, the repertoire was profiled, and TCRdb retains in-frame clones only, with some absent. The sample lists roughly 110,000 clones, approximately 80% occurring once. The chain is built from TRBV28 and TRBJ1-4; the match to TRBD1 covers 7 bases. This receptor was identified in a human donor in a cohort sampled during active COVID-19. Sequences were obtained from peripheral blood. This chain's CDR3 is CASRRDSLNEKLFF. CDR3 coding DNA: TGTGCCAGCAGGAGGGACAGTTTGAATGAAAAACTGTTTTTT.